This T cell receptor beta chain was found in a study of sequential checkpoint blockade in melanoma. Study summary: Maintenance nivolumab came after either treatment sequence.

Treatment: randomized to nivolumab then ipilimumab (arm A) or the reverse (arm B). From thawed PBMCs, live CD3+CD8+ cells negative for CD19 and CD56 were sorted. Data came from immunoSEQ multiplex PCR; TCRdb stores just in-frame clones and leaves some out. The data hold around 30,000 clones, with approximately 82% observed a single time. Trimming pared 1 base from V and 8 bases from J, leaving 10 bases between. Germline-derived CDR1 and CDR2 are PRHDT and FYEKMQ (reference sequence). The CDR3 loop spans 13 amino acids. The sequences come from CD8+ T cells sorted from blood (inferred from file names), collected from a patient given nivolumab and ipilimumab in sequence. V is TRBV13 and J is TRBJ2-3; no clear D gene. The receptor was isolated from a human donor with melanoma. The CDR3 coding sequence is TGTGCCAGCAGCTTAGAGAGGCGAGTTACGCAGTATTTT. This gives the protein CASSLERRVTQYF.